This TCR beta chain derives from a study of blood T cell repertoires in COVID-19. The authors' processing: Using reference gene primer amplification, nucleated cell counts were estimated. Produced via immunoSEQ multiplex PCR; TCRdb's table is partial and in-frame only. Clone size and V and J calls were adopted from that table, with D and trimming inferred from the DNA. This table has fewer than 250,000 clones, roughly nine tenths appearing once. Trimming took 1 base from V and 9 from J, leaving 16 bases between them. This CDR3 is 14 amino acids long. Looked up from germline, CDR1 is SGHNT and CDR2 is YYREEE (reference sequence).

What was sequenced was peripheral blood. This rearrangement joins TRBV5-4 to TRBJ1-2, with unresolved D. The sequence derives from a woman in her 70s with acute or convalescent COVID-19. The chain's CDR3 is CASSLMGSNVRYTF. DNA of the CDR3: TGTGCCAGCAGCTTGATGGGCAGCAACGTCCGCTACACCTTC.